The text below deals with one TCR beta chain. This entry belongs to a study of blood T cell repertoires in COVID-19. The wider study: The study drew acute and convalescent COVID-19 samples from the United States, Italy and Spain.

In the original workflow: The authors estimated nucleated cell counts from reference gene primer amplification. Libraries were prepared by immunoSEQ multiplex PCR; TCRdb keeps only in-frame clonotypes and omits some of them. Clone size and V and J calls were adopted from that table, with D and trimming inferred from the DNA. The sample contains about 80,000 clones, around 79% of which appear only once. The TCR comes from a man aged 80 or over with acute or convalescent COVID-19. The material sequenced was peripheral blood.

As DNA, the CDR3 is TGTGCCAGCAGATCCGGGACAGGGGATGAAAAACTGTTTTTT. Translated, it gives CASRSGTGDEKLFF. The chain employs TRBV2 and TRBJ1-4; 10 bases are a match to TRBD1. Per germline, CDR1 SNHLY and CDR2 FYNNEI. The CDR3 totals 14 residues. J lost 6 bases, V lost 6 bases, and 4 bases had no gene match.